The clone carrying this T cell receptor beta chain was found once. Authors' analysis steps: Quantification of nucleated cells was approximated via reference gene primer amplification. Produced via immunoSEQ multiplex PCR; TCRdb's table is partial and in-frame only. D and trimming were read from the DNA, whereas the V and J calls and clone size are those reported in that table. In the table there are under 350,000 clones, around 89% of which are singletons. This entry belongs to a study of blood T cell repertoires in COVID-19. For the study at large: Italy, Spain and the United States were the sources of the convalescent and acute COVID-19 samples.

Sequencing was carried out using peripheral blood. This TCR came from a man aged 35 to 55 with acute or convalescent COVID-19.

For the CDR3, the DNA is TGTGCCAGCAGTTCCCTCGGGACAGGGGGCCTCTATGGCTACACCTTC. Translating gives CASSSLGTGGLYGYTF. The chain couples TRBV6-5 to TRBJ1-2; the match to TRBD1 covers 12 bases. V was pared by 4 bases and J by 4 bases, with 7 bases of the junction left unmatched. CDR1 MNHEY and CDR2 SVGAGI come from the germline V gene. The CDR3 totals 16 residues.